This T cell receptor (beta chain) derives from a study of shared T cell receptors in the human thymus. Profiling relied on immunoSEQ multiplex PCR, and the TCRdb table lists in-frame clones only, not all of them. The data show some 400,000 clones, with about 95% seen just once and 0.015% to 0.02% held by the top ten. V shed 5 bases and J 2 bases; nucleotides not matched to a gene: 8. CDR3 length: 14 amino acids. Germline values: CDR1 GTSNPN, CDR2 SVGIG (reference sequence). Material for sequencing was thymocytes. The rearrangement uses TRBV30 and TRBJ2-7; 8 bases map to TRBD2. The origin of this receptor is a human donor. In DNA form, the CDR3 reads TGTGCCTGGGTCAGACGGGGGGGACCCTACGAGCAGTACTTC. Its protein is CAWVRRGGPYEQYF.